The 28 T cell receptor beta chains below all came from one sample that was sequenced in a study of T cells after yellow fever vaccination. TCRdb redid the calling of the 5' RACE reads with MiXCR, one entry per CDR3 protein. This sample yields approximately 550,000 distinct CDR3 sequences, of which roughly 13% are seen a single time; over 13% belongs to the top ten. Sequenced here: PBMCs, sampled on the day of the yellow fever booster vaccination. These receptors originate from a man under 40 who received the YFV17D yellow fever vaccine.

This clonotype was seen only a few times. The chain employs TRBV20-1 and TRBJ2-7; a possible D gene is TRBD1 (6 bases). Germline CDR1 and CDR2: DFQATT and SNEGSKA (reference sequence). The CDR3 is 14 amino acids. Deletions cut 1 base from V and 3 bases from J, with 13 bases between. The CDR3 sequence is CSARVPGVDYEQYF. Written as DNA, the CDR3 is TGCAGTGCTAGAGTTCCAGGGGTGGACTACGAGCAGTACTTC.

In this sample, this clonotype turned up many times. CDR3 nucleotides: TGTGCCAGCAGACCGGGACAGGGTCAGACCCAGTACTTC. Amino acids: CASRPGQGQTQYF. V gene TRBV7-2 combines with J gene TRBJ2-5, with 9 bases fitting TRBD1. The CDR3 contains 13 residues. With 6 bases clipped from V and 6 bases from J, the junction kept 5 bases outside the gene matches. Germline values: CDR1 SGHTA, CDR2 FQGNSA.

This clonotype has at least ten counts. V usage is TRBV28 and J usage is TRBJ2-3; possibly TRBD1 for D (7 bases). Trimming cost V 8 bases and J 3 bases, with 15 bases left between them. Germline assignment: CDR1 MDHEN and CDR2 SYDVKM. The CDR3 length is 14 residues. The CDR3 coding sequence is TGTGCCAGCTCACCGACAGGGAGGACAGATACGCAGTATTTT. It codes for CASSPTGRTDTQYF. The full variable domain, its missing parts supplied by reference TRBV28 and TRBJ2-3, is DVKVTQSSRYLVKRTGEKVFLECVQDMDHENMFWYRQDPGLGLRLIYFSYDVKMKEKGDIPEGYSVSREKKERFSLILESASTNQTSMYLCASSPTGRTDTQYFGPGTRLTVL.

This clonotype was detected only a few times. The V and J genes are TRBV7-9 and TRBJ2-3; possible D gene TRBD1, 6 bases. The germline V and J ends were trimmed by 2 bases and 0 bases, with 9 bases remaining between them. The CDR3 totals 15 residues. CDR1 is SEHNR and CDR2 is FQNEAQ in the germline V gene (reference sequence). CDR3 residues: CASSLRDTSTDTQYF. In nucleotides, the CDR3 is TGTGCCAGCAGCTTAAGGGACACCAGCACAGATACGCAGTATTTT.

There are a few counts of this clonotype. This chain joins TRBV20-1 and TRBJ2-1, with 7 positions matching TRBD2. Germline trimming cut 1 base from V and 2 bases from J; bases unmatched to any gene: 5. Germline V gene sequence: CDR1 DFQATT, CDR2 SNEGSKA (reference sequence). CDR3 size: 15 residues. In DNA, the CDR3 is TGCAGTGCTAGAGTACGGCTAGCGGCCTACAATGAGCAGTTCTTC. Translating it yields CSARVRLAAYNEQFF.

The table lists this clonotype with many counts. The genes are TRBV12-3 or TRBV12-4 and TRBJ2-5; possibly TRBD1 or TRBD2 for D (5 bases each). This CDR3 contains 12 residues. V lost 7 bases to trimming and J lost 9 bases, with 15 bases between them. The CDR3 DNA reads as TGTGCCAGCACTCAGGGCCTCGGGGCCCAGTACTTC. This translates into CASTQGLGAQYF.

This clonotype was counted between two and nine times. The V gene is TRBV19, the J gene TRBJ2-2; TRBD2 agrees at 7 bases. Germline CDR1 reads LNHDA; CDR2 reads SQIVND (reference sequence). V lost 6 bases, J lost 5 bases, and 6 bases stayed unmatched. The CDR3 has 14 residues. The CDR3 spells CASRVEAGTGELFF. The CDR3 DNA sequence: TGTGCCAGTAGGGTGGAAGCGGGGACCGGGGAGCTGTTTTTT.

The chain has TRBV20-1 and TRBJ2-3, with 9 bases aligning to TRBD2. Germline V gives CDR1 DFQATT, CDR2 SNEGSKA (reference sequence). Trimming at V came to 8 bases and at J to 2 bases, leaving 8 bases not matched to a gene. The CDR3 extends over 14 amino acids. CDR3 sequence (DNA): TGCAGTACATTCACTAGCGGGTTCACAGATACGCAGTATTTT. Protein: CSTFTSGFTDTQYF.

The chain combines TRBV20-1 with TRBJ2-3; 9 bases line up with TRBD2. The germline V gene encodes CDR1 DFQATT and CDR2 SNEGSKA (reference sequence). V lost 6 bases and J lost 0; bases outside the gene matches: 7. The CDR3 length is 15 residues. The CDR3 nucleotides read TGCAGTGCCCCGAAAGCGGGAGGTAGCACAGATACGCAGTATTTT. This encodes CSAPKAGGSTDTQYF.

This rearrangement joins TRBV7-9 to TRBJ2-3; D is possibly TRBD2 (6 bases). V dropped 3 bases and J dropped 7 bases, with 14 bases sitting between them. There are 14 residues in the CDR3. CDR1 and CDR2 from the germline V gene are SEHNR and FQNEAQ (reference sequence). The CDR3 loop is CASSLGGATHTQYF. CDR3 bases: TGTGCCAGCAGCTTGGGGGGAGCGACCCATACGCAGTATTTT.

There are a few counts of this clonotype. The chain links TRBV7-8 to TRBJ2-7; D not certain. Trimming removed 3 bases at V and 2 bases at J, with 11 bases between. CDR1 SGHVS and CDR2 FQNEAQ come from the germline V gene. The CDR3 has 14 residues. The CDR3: CASSFSPGAYEQYF. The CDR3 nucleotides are TGTGCCAGCAGCTTTAGTCCTGGAGCCTACGAGCAGTACTTC.

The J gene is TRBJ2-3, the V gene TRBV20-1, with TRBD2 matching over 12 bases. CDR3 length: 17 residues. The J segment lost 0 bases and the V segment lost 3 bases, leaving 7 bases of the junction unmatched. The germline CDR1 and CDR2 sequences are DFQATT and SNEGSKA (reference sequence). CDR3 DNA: TGCAGTGCTAGTAAGGGGACTAGCGGGTATAGCACAGATACGCAGTATTTT. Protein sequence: CSASKGTSGYSTDTQYF.

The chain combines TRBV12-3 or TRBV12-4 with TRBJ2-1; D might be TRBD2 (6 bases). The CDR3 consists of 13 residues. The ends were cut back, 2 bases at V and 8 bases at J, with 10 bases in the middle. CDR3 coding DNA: TGTGCCAGCAGTTTACAAGGCGGGGATGAGCAGTTCTTC. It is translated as CASSLQGGDEQFF.

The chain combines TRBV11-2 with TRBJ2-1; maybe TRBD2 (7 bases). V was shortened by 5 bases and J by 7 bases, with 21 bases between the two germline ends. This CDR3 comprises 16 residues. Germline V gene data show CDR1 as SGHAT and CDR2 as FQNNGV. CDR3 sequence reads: CASSAGASPTLNEQFF. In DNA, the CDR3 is TGTGCCAGCAGCGCGGGGGCCTCCCCAACCCTGAATGAGCAGTTCTTC.

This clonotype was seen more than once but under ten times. CDR3 in amino acids: CASSLGYMGGAPRETQYF. The CDR3 nucleotides read TGTGCCAGCAGCTTAGGATACATGGGAGGGGCGCCGCGGGAGACCCAGTACTTC. This chain uses TRBV11-1 with TRBJ2-5, with TRBD2 matching over 7 bases. V dropped 1 base and J dropped 5; count of bases not matched to a gene: 16. CDR3 length equals 18 residues. Germline lookup yields CDR1 SGHAT and CDR2 FQDESV (reference sequence).

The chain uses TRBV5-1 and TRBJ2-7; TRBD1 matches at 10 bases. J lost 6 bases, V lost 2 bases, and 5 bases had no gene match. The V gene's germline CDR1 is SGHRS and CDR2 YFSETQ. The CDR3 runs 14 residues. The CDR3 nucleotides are TGCGCCAGCAGCTTCTGGGACAGGGGTGGCGAGCAGTACTTC. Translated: CASSFWDRGGEQYF.

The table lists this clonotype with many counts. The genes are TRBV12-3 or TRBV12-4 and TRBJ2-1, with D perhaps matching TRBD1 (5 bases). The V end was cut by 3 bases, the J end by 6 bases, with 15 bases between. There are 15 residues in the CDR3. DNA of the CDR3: TGTGCCAGCAGTTTTGGGGCATCGTTCTCCAATGAGCAGTTCTTC. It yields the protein CASSFGASFSNEQFF.

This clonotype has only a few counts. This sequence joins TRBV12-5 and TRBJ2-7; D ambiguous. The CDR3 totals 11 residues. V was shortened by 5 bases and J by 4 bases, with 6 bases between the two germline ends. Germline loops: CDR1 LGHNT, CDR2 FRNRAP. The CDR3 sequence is CASGPLYEQYF. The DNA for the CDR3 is TGTGCTAGTGGTCCTCTGTACGAGCAGTACTTC.

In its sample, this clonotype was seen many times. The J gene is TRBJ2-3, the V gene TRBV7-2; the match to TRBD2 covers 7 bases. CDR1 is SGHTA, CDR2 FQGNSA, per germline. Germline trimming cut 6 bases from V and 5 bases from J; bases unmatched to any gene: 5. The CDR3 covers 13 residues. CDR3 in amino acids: CASSPGGGDTQYF. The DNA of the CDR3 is TGTGCCAGCAGTCCGGGAGGAGGAGATACGCAGTATTTT.

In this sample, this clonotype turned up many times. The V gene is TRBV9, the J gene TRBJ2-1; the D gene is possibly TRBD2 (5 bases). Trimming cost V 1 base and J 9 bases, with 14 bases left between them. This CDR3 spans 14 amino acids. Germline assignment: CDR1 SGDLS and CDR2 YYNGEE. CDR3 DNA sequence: TGTGCCAGCAGCGTAACCCCCCGGGAACTTGAGCAGTTCTTC. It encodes CASSVTPRELEQFF.

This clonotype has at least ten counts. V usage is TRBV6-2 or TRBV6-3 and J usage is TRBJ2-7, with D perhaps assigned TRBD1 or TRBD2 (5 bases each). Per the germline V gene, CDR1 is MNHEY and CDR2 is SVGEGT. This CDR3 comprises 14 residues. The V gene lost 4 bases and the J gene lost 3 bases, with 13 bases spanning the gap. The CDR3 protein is CASSSYGASYEQYF. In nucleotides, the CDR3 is TGTGCCAGCAGTTCCTACGGGGCGAGCTACGAGCAGTACTTC.

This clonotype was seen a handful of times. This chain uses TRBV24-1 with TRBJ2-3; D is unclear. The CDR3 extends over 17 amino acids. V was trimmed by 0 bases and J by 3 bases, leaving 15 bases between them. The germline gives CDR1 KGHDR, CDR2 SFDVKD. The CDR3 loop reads CATSDLPEAGPTDTQYF. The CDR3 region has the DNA TGTGCCACCAGTGATTTGCCCGAAGCCGGGCCAACAGATACGCAGTATTTT.

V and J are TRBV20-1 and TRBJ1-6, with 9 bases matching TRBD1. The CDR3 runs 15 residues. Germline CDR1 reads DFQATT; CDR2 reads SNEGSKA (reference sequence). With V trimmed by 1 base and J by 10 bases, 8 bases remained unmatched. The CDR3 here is CSARAPGQGGSPLHF. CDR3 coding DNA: TGCAGTGCTAGAGCCCCGGGACAGGGAGGATCACCCCTCCACTTT.

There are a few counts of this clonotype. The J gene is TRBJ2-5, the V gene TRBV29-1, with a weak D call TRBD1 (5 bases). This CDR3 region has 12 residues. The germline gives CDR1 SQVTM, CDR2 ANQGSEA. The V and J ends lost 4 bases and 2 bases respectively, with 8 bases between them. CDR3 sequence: CSVVSGQETQYF. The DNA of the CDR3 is TGCAGCGTTGTATCAGGGCAAGAGACCCAGTACTTC.

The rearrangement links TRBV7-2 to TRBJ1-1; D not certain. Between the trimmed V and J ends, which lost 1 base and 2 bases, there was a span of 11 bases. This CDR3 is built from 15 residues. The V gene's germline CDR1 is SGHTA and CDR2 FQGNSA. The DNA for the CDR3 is TGTGCCAGCAGCTTAGTCTTTCAGGCAAACACTGAAGCTTTCTTT. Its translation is CASSLVFQANTEAFF.

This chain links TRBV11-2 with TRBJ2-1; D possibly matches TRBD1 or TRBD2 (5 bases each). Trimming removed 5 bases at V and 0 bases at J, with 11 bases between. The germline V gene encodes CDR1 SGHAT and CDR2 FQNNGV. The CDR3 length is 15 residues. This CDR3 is CASSMTEGSYNEQFF. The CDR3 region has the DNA TGTGCCAGCAGCATGACAGAGGGCTCCTACAATGAGCAGTTCTTC.

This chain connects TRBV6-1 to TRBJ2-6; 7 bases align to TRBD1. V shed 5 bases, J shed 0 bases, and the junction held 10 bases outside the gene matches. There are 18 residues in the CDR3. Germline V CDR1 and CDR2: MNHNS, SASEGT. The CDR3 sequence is CASSPFRTGISGANVLTF. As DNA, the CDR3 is TGTGCCAGCAGTCCGTTCCGGACAGGCATCTCTGGGGCCAACGTCCTGACTTTC.

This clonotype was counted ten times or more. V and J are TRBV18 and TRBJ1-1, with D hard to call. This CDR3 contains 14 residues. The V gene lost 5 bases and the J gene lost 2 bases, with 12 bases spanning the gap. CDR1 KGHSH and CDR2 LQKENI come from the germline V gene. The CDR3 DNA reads TGTGCCAGCTCATTATCCAGTGGAAACACTGAAGCTTTCTTT. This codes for CASSLSSGNTEAFF.